The 31 T cell receptor beta chains presented below share a single source sample, sequenced in a study of neurological immune-mediated disorders. Each CDR3 protein gets one entry after TCRdb re-called the 5' RACE reads with MiXCR. The data hold 69,000 or so distinct CDR3 sequences, with around 5% observed a single time. The sequencing input was PBMCs. The receptors derive from a woman in her sixties or seventies with multiple sclerosis.

This clonotype has at least ten counts. The chain couples TRBV3-1 to TRBJ2-7; possibly TRBD1 for D (5 bases). The V gene's germline CDR1 is LGHDT and CDR2 YNNKEL (reference sequence). V lost 1 base and J lost 2, with 12 bases in between. The CDR3 contains 15 residues. The DNA of the CDR3 is TGTGCCAGCAGCCAAGGGGTGACAGCAACCTACGAGCAGTACTTC. Its translation is CASSQGVTATYEQYF.

This clonotype was detected many times. The chain combines TRBV12-3 or TRBV12-4 with TRBJ1-2; weak D call: TRBD1 (6 bases). The V end lost 4 bases, the J end lost 0 bases, and 12 bases lay between the germline ends. The CDR3 loop spans 15 amino acids. The CDR3 bases are TGTGCCAGCAGTTACGACAGGCGTTCTAACTATGGCTACACCTTC. Amino acid sequence: CASSYDRRSNYGYTF.

The DNA for the CDR3 is TGTGCCTGGAGTCGGACGGATGCTAACTATGGCTACACCTTC. Protein sequence: CAWSRTDANYGYTF. The V call is TRBV30, the J call TRBJ1-2; D gene ambiguous. The CDR3 runs to 14 residues. V shed 2 bases and J shed 0 bases, with 10 bases lying between them. Per germline, CDR1 GTSNPN and CDR2 SVGIG (reference sequence).

This clonotype was observed a few times. V gene TRBV6-2 or TRBV6-3 combines with J gene TRBJ1-1; 9 nucleotides align to TRBD1. Trimming took 5 bases from V and 4 from J; bases not matched to a gene: 8. Germline loops: CDR1 MNHEY, CDR2 SVGEGT. The CDR3 length is 15 residues. The CDR3 sequence is CASSRPGTGITEAFF. CDR3 DNA: TGTGCCAGCAGTCGTCCCGGGACAGGGATCACTGAAGCTTTCTTT.

This clonotype was picked up many times. The chain carries TRBV4-1 and TRBJ1-4; 7 bases agree with TRBD1. J was trimmed by 4 bases and V by 2 bases; bases with no gene match: 4. Germline V gene lookup returns CDR1 MGHRA and CDR2 YSYEKL. This CDR3 comprises 15 residues. The CDR3 region is CASSQQQGYNEKLFF. The CDR3 nucleotides are TGCGCCAGCAGCCAACAACAGGGGTATAATGAAAAACTGTTTTTT.

This clonotype was found many times. V and J are TRBV20-1 and TRBJ2-1, with D tentatively TRBD2 (6 bases). The CDR3 is made up of 13 amino acids. Per germline, CDR1 DFQATT and CDR2 SNEGSKA (reference sequence). Trimming left V 2 bases short and J 9 bases short, with 14 bases between. For the CDR3, the DNA is TGCAGTGCTAGACGGGACCACGGGGGTGAGCAGTTCTTC. Amino acid sequence: CSARRDHGGEQFF.

This clonotype was recorded at least ten times. The J gene is TRBJ2-5, the V gene TRBV5-1; D possibly corresponds to TRBD2 (7 bases). Trimming took off 4 bases at V and 4 bases at J, with 14 bases between the two ends. Germline V gene sequence: CDR1 SGHRS, CDR2 YFSETQ. The CDR3 spans 14 residues. DNA of the CDR3: TGCGCCAGCAGCGGACAGCGGGAATCAGAGACCCAGTACTTC. Its translation: CASSGQRESETQYF.

Points on this clonotype: This may come from a read error, since a much larger clone is one base off. This chain joins TRBV11-2 and TRBJ2-1, with D possibly being TRBD1 (6 bases). V was trimmed by 8 bases and J by 9 bases, leaving 23 bases between them. The V gene's germline CDR1 is SGHAT and CDR2 FQNNGV. The CDR3 runs 15 residues. The CDR3 DNA reads as TGTGCCAGCTGCCTATTTGGTGGGGGCGCGGGTGAGCAGTTCTTC. Its protein is CASCLFGGGAGEQFF.

Comment on this clonotype: A read error is possible here, since a much larger clone lies one base away. The chain employs TRBV7-8 and TRBJ1-5; D not certain. Germline CDR1 SGHVS, CDR2 FQNEAQ. This CDR3 spans 14 amino acids. The ends were cut back, 2 bases at V and 3 bases at J, with 8 bases in the middle. CDR3 sequence: CASSLYKNNQPQHF. The CDR3 nucleotides are TGTGCCAGCAGCTTATATAAGAACAATCAGCCCCAGCATTTT.

This clonotype came up many times. The gene calls are TRBV6-5 and TRBJ2-3; the D is unclear. The CDR3 has 11 residues. Germline V gene sequence: CDR1 MNHEY, CDR2 SVGAGI. V was shortened by 2 bases and J by 6 bases, with 3 bases between the two germline ends. The CDR3 sequence is CASSYMDTQYF. The CDR3 coding sequence is TGTGCCAGCAGTTACATGGATACGCAGTATTTT.

In this sample, this clonotype turned up many times. The chain employs TRBV7-6 and TRBJ2-7, with D possibly matching TRBD2 (5 bases). This CDR3 region has 14 residues. Germline V gives CDR1 SGHVS, CDR2 FNYEAQ. V shed 3 bases and J shed 6 bases, with 15 bases lying between them. The CDR3: CASSLVDSGFEQYF. The CDR3 bases are TGTGCCAGCAGCTTGGTGGACTCGGGCTTCGAGCAGTACTTC.

At least ten counts were recorded for this clonotype. The CDR3 nucleotides read TGTGCCAGCAGGACAGCGAACACCGGGGAGCTGTTTTTT. Residues: CASRTANTGELFF. This sequence joins TRBV6-5 and TRBJ2-2; maybe TRBD1 (5 bases). Germline V lookup: CDR1 MNHEY, CDR2 SVGAGI. Trimming pared 6 bases from V and 0 bases from J, leaving 5 bases between. The CDR3 length is 13 residues.

There are a few counts of this clonotype. This chain connects TRBV6-2 or TRBV6-3 to TRBJ1-1, with D possibly being TRBD1 (6 bases). The length of the CDR3 is 13 residues. Trimming removed 8 bases from V and 2 bases from J, with 12 bases in between. The germline V gene has CDR1 MNHEY and CDR2 SVGEGT. As DNA, the CDR3 is TGTGCCAGCGGGAGGGGGTTTAACACTGAAGCTTTCTTT. Encoded protein: CASGRGFNTEAFF.

This clonotype was detected many times. The CDR3 sequence: CASSLKSYEQYF. The DNA of the CDR3 is TGCGCCAGCAGCTTGAAAAGCTACGAGCAGTACTTC. This chain uses TRBV5-1 with TRBJ2-7; D uncertain. The CDR3 loop spans 12 amino acids. Per the germline V gene, CDR1 is SGHRS and CDR2 is YFSETQ. The V end was cut by 1 base, the J end by 3 bases, with 5 bases between.

This clonotype was seen repeatedly, ten times or more. The V and J genes are TRBV20-1 and TRBJ2-2; a weak D match, TRBD1 (7 bases). CDR1 DFQATT and CDR2 SNEGSKA come from the germline V gene (reference sequence). The V gene lost 0 bases and the J gene lost 7 bases, with 15 bases spanning the gap. The CDR3 runs to 15 residues. The CDR3 bases are TGCAGTGCTAGAGATCACAGGGGAGGTAACGGGGAGCTGTTTTTT. Encoded protein: CSARDHRGGNGELFF.

The genes are TRBV7-3 and TRBJ2-3; TRBD2 aligns across 8 bases. Looked up from germline, CDR1 is SGHTA and CDR2 is FQGTGA. The CDR3 is 15 amino acids. J gave up 4 bases and V 5 bases, and 8 bases lay outside the gene matches. In nucleotides, the CDR3 is TGTGCCAGCAGCAAAAACGTAGCGGGGTCAGATACGCAGTATTTT. This sequence encodes CASSKNVAGSDTQYF.

This clonotype was observed many times. The chain is built from TRBV20-1 and TRBJ2-5; D might be TRBD2 (7 bases). Germline V gene lookup returns CDR1 DFQATT and CDR2 SNEGSKA (reference sequence). Trimming shortened V by 7 bases and J by 5 bases, and 17 bases separated the two germline ends. CDR3 length: 13 residues. DNA for the CDR3: TGCAGTGTCAAGGGGGTCGGGGGGGAGACCCAGTACTTC. Its translation is CSVKGVGGETQYF.

This clonotype was recorded many times. The chain joins TRBV15 to TRBJ2-5; D is ambiguous. The germline V gene has CDR1 LNHNV and CDR2 YYDKDF (reference sequence). This CDR3 region has 16 residues. The V end was cut by 0 bases, the J end by 0 bases, with 11 bases between. Written as DNA, the CDR3 is TGTGCCACCAGCAGAGATCGGGCTACCCACCAAGAGACCCAGTACTTC. This translates into CATSRDRATHQETQYF.

This clonotype has at least ten counts. The chain couples TRBV12-3 or TRBV12-4 to TRBJ2-2; TRBD1 aligns across 7 bases. CDR3 length: 14 amino acids. The V and J ends lost 5 bases and 5 bases, in that order; junction bases with no gene match: 5. The CDR3 bases are TGTGCCAGCAGTCGACAGGGCCTTACCGGGGAGCTGTTTTTT. Its protein is CASSRQGLTGELFF.

This clonotype appeared many times. This chain joins TRBV20-1 and TRBJ1-1; D ambiguous. This CDR3 contains 14 residues. From germline, CDR1 is DFQATT and CDR2 SNEGSKA (reference sequence). V was clipped by 0 bases and J by 7 bases, with 15 bases between them. CDR3 amino acids: CSARDGLGGYEAFF. In DNA, the CDR3 is TGCAGTGCTAGAGATGGGTTGGGCGGATATGAAGCTTTCTTT.

This clonotype has a count of ten or more. The rearrangement uses TRBV20-1 and TRBJ1-5, with D unresolved. The germline gives CDR1 DFQATT, CDR2 SNEGSKA (reference sequence). V lost 3 bases and J 1 base, leaving 7 bases between the germline ends. The CDR3 is 13 amino acids. Here the CDR3 DNA reads TGCAGTGCTAGTAAACAGAGCAATCAGCCCCAGCATTTT. Amino acid sequence: CSASKQSNQPQHF.

In its sample, this clonotype was seen many times. The CDR3 loop is CASSQGSVRDSPLHF. In DNA, the CDR3 is TGTGCCAGCAGTCAAGGGTCAGTTCGAGATTCACCCCTCCACTTT. V usage is TRBV12-3 or TRBV12-4 and J usage is TRBJ1-6; D unclear. Between the trimmed V and J ends, which lost 5 bases and 8 bases, there was a span of 16 bases. The CDR3 is 15 residues long.

The sample holds many counts of this clonotype. The V call is TRBV7-8, the J call TRBJ1-1; D call uncertain. Per the germline V gene, CDR1 is SGHVS and CDR2 is FQNEAQ. The CDR3 loop spans 14 amino acids. V lost 0 bases and J lost 1, with 6 bases in between. This chain's CDR3 is CASSLAWRNTEAFF. For the CDR3, the DNA is TGTGCCAGCAGCTTAGCTTGGCGGAACACTGAAGCTTTCTTT.

The rearrangement joins TRBV18 to TRBJ1-1, with TRBD1 as a possible D gene (6 bases). V lost 1 base and J 5 bases, leaving 11 bases between the germline ends. Per the germline V gene, CDR1 is KGHSH and CDR2 is LQKENI. The CDR3 has 14 residues. The CDR3 sequence: CASSPQGGRTEAFF. CDR3 nucleotides: TGTGCCAGCTCACCACAGGGGGGCCGGACTGAAGCTTTCTTT.

Details on this clonotype: A much larger clone sits a single nucleotide away, making a read error possible. The chain combines TRBV29-1 with TRBJ2-7; D is unclear. The length of the CDR3 is 11 residues. CDR1 and CDR2 from the germline V gene are SQVTM and ANQGSEA. The CDR3 bases are TGCAGGGTTGCCAGTGCCTACGAGCAGTACTTC. It specifies CRVASAYEQYF.

This clonotype was observed at least ten times. This CDR3 is CASIGLEQFF. The CDR3 bases are TGTGCCAGCATCGGACTAGAGCAGTTCTTC. The genes are TRBV6-6 and TRBJ2-1; tentatively, D is TRBD2 (6 bases). This CDR3 region has 10 residues. V was pared by 7 bases and J by 10 bases, with 8 bases between. Germline V gene lookup returns CDR1 MNHNY and CDR2 SVGAGI (reference sequence).

This clonotype was seen at least ten times. The rearrangement uses TRBV6-1 and TRBJ2-1, with D perhaps given as TRBD1 or TRBD2 (5 bases each). The CDR3 runs to 15 residues. V shed 3 bases and J shed 6 bases, with 15 bases lying between them. CDR1 MNHNS and CDR2 SASEGT come from the germline V gene. CDR3 amino acids: CASSEGPGAINEQFF. The CDR3 region has the DNA TGTGCCAGCAGTGAGGGACCAGGAGCCATCAATGAGCAGTTCTTC.

This clonotype was seen ten or more times. The V call is TRBV5-1, the J call TRBJ2-5; 8 nucleotides match TRBD1. V trimming: 0 bases; J trimming: 4 bases; junction bases outside the gene matches: 2. Germline V CDR1 and CDR2: SGHRS, YFSETQ. CDR3 size: 14 residues. CDR3 DNA sequence: TGCGCCAGCAGCTTGGCAGGGGGCCCAGAGACCCAGTACTTC. Its translation is CASSLAGGPETQYF. Together with reference TRBV5-1 and TRBJ2-5, the CDR3 gives the full variable domain: KAGVTQTPRYLIKTRGQQVTLSCSPISGHRSVSWYQQTPGQGLQFLFEYFSETQRNKGNFPGRFSGRQFSNSRSEMNVSTLELGDSALYLCASSLAGGPETQYFGPGTRLLVL.

This rearrangement joins TRBV29-1 to TRBJ2-7; no clear D gene. Looked up from germline, CDR1 is SQVTM and CDR2 is ANQGSEA. This CDR3 has 10 amino acids. V was clipped by 8 bases and J by 8 bases, with 13 bases between them. For the CDR3, the DNA is TGCAGCCCCTTAGAGGATCAGCAGTACTTC. Its translation is CSPLEDQQYF.

Many counts were recorded for this clonotype. This sequence joins TRBV3-1 and TRBJ1-1; D gene ambiguous. Per germline, CDR1 LGHDT and CDR2 YNNKEL (reference sequence). The CDR3 contains 17 residues. Trimming left V 2 bases short and J 0 bases short, with 16 bases between. CDR3 DNA sequence: TGTGCCAGCAGCCAAATATTGCCGCGGGGTCTGAACACTGAAGCTTTCTTT. Protein sequence: CASSQILPRGLNTEAFF. The variable domain in full, completed from reference TRBV3-1 and TRBJ1-1, reads DTAVSQTPKYLVTQMGNDKSIKCEQNLGHDTMYWYKQDSKKFLKIMFSYNNKELIINETVPNRFSPKSPDKAHLNLHINSLELGDSAVYFCASSQILPRGLNTEAFFGQGTRLTVV.

This clonotype has a count of ten or more. V and J are TRBV5-5 and TRBJ1-4; D ambiguous. Germline loops: CDR1 SGHKS, CDR2 YYEKEE (reference sequence). The V and J ends lost 3 bases and 8 bases respectively, with 11 bases between them. The CDR3 spans 13 residues. The CDR3 DNA is TGTGCCAGCAGCTCCCTACCGGGGGAAAAACTGTTTTTT. This translates into CASSSLPGEKLFF.